One T cell receptor beta chain is described in this entry. What it binds is not known. The germline CDR1 and CDR2 sequences are ENHRY and SYGVKD. Deletions cut 11 bases from V and 1 base from J, with 9 bases between. The CDR3 covers 12 residues. The data stem from a study of T cells after yellow fever vaccination. 5'RACE template switching produced TCR cDNA carrying a universal primer site and UMIs. TCRdb re-called the 5' RACE reads through MiXCR, storing one row per CDR3 protein. The data contain about 580,000 distinct CDR3 sequences, about a sixth of them singletons. Study-wide findings and caveats: Just a small share of clonotypes turned up in the CD4 compartment as well as the CD8 compartment. Abundant bulk-derived clonotypes could contaminate FACS-sorted repertoires.

This chain connects TRBV10-3 to TRBJ1-5; D uncertain. This TCR came from a young man who received the YFV17D yellow fever vaccine. Material: PBMCs, obtained more than 4 days after the first yellow fever vaccination. Here the CDR3 reads CASAGSNQPQHF. In DNA form, the CDR3 reads TGTGCCTCCGCGGGGAGCAATCAGCCCCAGCATTTT.